This T cell receptor beta chain was profiled in a study of neoadjuvant anti-PD-1 for oral cavity cancer. Study-level background: Patients without progression received a fourth nivolumab dose around day 43, then surgical resection on days 50-56. Overall study results and limits: Higher pretreatment blood Treg/Th17 ratios correlated with higher pretreatment blood and lower post-treatment tumor TCRbeta clonality.

Here immunoSEQ multiplex PCR was the method, and the copy in TCRdb shows in-frame clones only, minus some. The data show over 80,000 clones, with less than 85% seen just once and over 3% held by the top ten. The CDR3 is 14 residues long. After removal of 6 bases from V and 4 bases from J, the junction contained 6 bases not matched to a gene. The germline V gene has CDR1 ENHRY and CDR2 SYGVKD. Points on this clone: Its antigen is unknown.

The chain employs TRBV10-3 and TRBJ1-5; 7 bases agree with TRBD1. The material was PBMCs, obtained before nivolumab (anti-PD-1) treatment. This clonotype was sampled from a person aged 40 to 85 with oral cavity squamous cell carcinoma. This CDR3 reads CAIRDDRVNQPQHF. CDR3 nucleotides: TGTGCCATCAGGGACGACAGGGTGAATCAGCCCCAGCATTTT.